The 7 T cell receptor beta chains below all came from one sample that was sequenced in a study of shared clonotypes between healthy human individuals. The naive CD8 subset, CD45RO-negative cells positively selected for CCR7, excluded terminally differentiated effector memory CD45RA+ cells. Data came from immunoSEQ multiplex PCR; TCRdb stores just in-frame clones and leaves some out. Of some 630,000 clones listed, roughly 96% are singletons. Sequenced material: naive CD8+ T cells sorted from blood. The receptors derive from a woman aged 25 to 39 in good health.

This clone was counted a few times. V gene TRBV5-4 combines with J gene TRBJ2-2; TRBD1 might be the D (6 bases). Germline V CDR1 and CDR2: SGHNT, YYREEE (reference sequence). The ends were cut back, 3 bases at V and 2 bases at J, with 14 bases in the middle. The CDR3 runs 16 residues. The CDR3 sequence is CASSSPGQTNTGELFF. DNA for the CDR3: TGTGCCAGCAGCTCGCCGGGACAAACAAACACCGGGGAGCTGTTTTTT.

J is TRBJ2-5 and V is TRBV27; 12 bases are shared with TRBD2. The CDR3 is 16 amino acids. Per the germline V gene, CDR1 is MNHEY and CDR2 is SMNVEV (reference sequence). J was trimmed by 5 bases and V by 6 bases; bases with no gene match: 10. CDR3 residues: CASRTGTSGFGETQYF. The CDR3 DNA reads TGTGCCAGCAGGACCGGGACTAGCGGGTTCGGGGAGACCCAGTACTTC.

This rearrangement joins TRBV27 to TRBJ2-7; TRBD2 agrees at 16 bases. CDR1 is MNHEY and CDR2 is SMNVEV in the germline V gene (reference sequence). The CDR3 has 17 amino acids. The V and J ends lost 0 bases and 5 bases, in that order; junction bases with no gene match: 4. The DNA for the CDR3 is TGTGCCAGCAGTTTATCGGCGGGACTAGCGGGAGGGCACGAGCAGTACTTC. Translation gives CASSLSAGLAGGHEQYF.

The CDR3 nucleotides are TGTGCCAGCAGCATGACAGGGGGTAAAGAGACCCAGTACTTC. As protein: CASSMTGGKETQYF. The chain employs TRBV6-5 and TRBJ2-5, with 9 bases lining up with TRBD1. The CDR3 is made up of 14 amino acids. The V gene's germline CDR1 is MNHEY and CDR2 SVGAGI. V trimming: 6 bases; J trimming: 3 bases; junction bases outside the gene matches: 5.

The chain carries TRBV7-6 and TRBJ1-1, with D unclear. CDR3 length: 14 amino acids. The germline CDR1 and CDR2 sequences are SGHVS and FNYEAQ. Trimming took 1 base from V and 0 from J, leaving 6 bases between them. The chain's CDR3 is CASSLDSVNTEAFF. The CDR3 DNA is TGTGCCAGCAGCTTAGACTCTGTGAACACTGAAGCTTTCTTT.

The rearrangement joins TRBV19 to TRBJ2-5, with D perhaps TRBD1 (5 bases). The germline gives CDR1 LNHDA, CDR2 SQIVND (reference sequence). Deletions cut 9 bases from V and 0 bases from J, with 17 bases between. This CDR3 has 15 amino acids. CDR3 residues: CASSPREGYQETQYF. CDR3 DNA sequence: TGTGCCAGCTCCCCCAGGGAAGGGTACCAAGAGACCCAGTACTTC.

This rearrangement joins TRBV2 to TRBJ1-1; TRBD1 agrees at 8 bases. The trim removed 10 bases at V and 1 base at J, leaving 2 bases unmatched. The CDR3 sequence is 12 residues long. Germline loops: CDR1 SNHLY, CDR2 FYNNEI. The DNA of the CDR3 is TGTGCCATCGGGACAGGGAACACTGAAGCTTTCTTT. It translates to CAIGTGNTEAFF.